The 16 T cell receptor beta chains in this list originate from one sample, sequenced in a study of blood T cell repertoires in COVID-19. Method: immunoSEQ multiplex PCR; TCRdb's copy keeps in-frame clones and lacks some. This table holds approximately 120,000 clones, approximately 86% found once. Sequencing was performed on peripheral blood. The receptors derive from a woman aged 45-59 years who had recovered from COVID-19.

In DNA form, the CDR3 reads TGTGCCAGCAGCCCCCAAGGAGTACCTCCCTTCAATGAGCAGTTCTTC. Its translation: CASSPQGVPPFNEQFF. The chain couples TRBV7-3 to TRBJ2-1, with unresolved D. The CDR3 extends over 16 amino acids. Germline lookup yields CDR1 SGHTA and CDR2 FQGTGA. Trimming left V 5 bases short and J 6 bases short, with 20 bases between.

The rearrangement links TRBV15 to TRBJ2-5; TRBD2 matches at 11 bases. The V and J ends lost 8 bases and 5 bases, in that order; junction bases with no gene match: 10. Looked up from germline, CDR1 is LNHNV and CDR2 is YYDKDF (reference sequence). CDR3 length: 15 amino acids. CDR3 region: CATSNLAGGGETQYF. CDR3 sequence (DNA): TGTGCCACCTCTAATCTAGCGGGGGGTGGGGAGACCCAGTACTTC.

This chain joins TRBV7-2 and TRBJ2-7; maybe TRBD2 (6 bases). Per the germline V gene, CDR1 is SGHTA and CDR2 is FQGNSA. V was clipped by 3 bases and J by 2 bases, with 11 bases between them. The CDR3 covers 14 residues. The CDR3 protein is CASSFQAGTYEQYF. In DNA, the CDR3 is TGTGCCAGCAGCTTTCAGGCGGGAACCTACGAGCAGTACTTC.

The CDR3 DNA follows: TGTGCCAGCAGCGTAGGGGCAGGGGCTAATGAAAAACTGTTTTTT. It is translated as CASSVGAGANEKLFF. The chain recombines TRBV9 with TRBJ1-4; weak D call: TRBD1 (6 bases). Germline values: CDR1 SGDLS, CDR2 YYNGEE. The CDR3 covers 15 residues. With 0 bases removed from V and 3 bases from J, the gap between germline ends came to 9 bases.

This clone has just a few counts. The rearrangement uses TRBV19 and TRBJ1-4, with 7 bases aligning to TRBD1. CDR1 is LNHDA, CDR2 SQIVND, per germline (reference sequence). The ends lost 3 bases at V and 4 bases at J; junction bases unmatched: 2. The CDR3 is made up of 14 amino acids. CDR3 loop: CASSIRQGNEKLFF. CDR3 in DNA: TGTGCCAGTAGTATTCGACAGGGTAATGAAAAACTGTTTTTT. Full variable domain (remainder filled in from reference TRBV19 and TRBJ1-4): DGGITQSPKYLFRKEGQNVTLSCEQNLNHDAMYWYRQDPGQGLRLIYYSQIVNDFQKGDIAEGYSVSREKKESFPLTVTSAQKNPTAFYLCASSIRQGNEKLFFGSGTQLSVL.

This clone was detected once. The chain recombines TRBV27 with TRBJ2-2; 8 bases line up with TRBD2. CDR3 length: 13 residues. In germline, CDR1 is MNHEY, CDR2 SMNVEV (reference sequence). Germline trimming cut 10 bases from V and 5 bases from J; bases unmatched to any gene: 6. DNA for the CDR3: TGTGCCACCTCCGGGACTAGGACCGGGGAGCTGTTTTTT. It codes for CATSGTRTGELFF.

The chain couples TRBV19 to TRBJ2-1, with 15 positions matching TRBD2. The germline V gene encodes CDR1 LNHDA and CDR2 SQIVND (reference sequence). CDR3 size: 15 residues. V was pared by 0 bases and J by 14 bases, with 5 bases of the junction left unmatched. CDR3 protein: CASSIDRTSGRAEFF. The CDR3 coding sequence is TGTGCCAGTAGTATAGATAGGACTAGCGGGAGGGCCGAGTTCTTC.

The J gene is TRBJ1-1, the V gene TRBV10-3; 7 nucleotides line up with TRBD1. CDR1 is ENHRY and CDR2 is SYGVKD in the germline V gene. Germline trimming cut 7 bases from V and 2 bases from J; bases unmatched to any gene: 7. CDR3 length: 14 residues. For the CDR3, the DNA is TGTGCCATCACCCGACAGGGACAAAACACTGAAGCTTTCTTT. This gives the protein CAITRQGQNTEAFF.

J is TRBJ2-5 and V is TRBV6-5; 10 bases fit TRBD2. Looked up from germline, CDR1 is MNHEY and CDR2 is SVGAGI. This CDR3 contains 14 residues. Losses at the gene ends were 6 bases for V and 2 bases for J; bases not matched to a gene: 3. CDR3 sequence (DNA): TGTGCCAGCAGACTAGCGGGAAGTCAAGAGACCCAGTACTTC. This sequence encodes CASRLAGSQETQYF.

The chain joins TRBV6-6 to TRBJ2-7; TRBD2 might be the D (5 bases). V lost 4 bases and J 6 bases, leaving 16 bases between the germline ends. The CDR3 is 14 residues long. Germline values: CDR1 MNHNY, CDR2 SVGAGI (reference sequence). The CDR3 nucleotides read TGTGCCAGCAGTTCCCCTCGGGGTTTGGGCGAGCAGTACTTC. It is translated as CASSSPRGLGEQYF.

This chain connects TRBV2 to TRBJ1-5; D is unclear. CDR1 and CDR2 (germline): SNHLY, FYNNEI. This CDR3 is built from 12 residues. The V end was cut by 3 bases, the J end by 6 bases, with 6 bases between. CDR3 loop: CASSDSGQPQHF. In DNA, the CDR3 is TGTGCCAGCAGTGATTCGGGTCAGCCCCAGCATTTT.

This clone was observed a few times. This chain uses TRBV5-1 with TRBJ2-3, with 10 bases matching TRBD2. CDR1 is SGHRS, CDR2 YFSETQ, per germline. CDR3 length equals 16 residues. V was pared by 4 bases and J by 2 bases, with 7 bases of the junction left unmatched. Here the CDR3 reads CASSPGLAANTDTQYF. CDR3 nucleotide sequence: TGCGCCAGCAGCCCCGGACTAGCGGCCAACACAGATACGCAGTATTTT.

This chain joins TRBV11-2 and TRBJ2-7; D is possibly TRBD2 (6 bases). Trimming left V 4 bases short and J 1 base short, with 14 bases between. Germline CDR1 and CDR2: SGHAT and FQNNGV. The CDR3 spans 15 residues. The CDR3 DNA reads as TGTGCCAGCAGCTCCCTCTGGGCGGGGTCCTACGAGCAGTACTTC. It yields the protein CASSSLWAGSYEQYF.

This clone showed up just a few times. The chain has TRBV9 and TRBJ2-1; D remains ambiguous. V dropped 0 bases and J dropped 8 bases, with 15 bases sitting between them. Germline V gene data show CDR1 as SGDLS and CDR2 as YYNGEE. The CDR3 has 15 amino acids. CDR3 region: CASSVATSSRHEQFF. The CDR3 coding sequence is TGTGCCAGCAGCGTAGCTACGAGCAGCAGGCATGAGCAGTTCTTC.

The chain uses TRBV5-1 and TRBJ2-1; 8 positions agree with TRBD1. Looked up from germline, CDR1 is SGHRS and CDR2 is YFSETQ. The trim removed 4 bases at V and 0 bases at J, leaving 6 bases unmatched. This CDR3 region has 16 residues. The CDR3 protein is CASSAGQASSYNEQFF. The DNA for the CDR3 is TGCGCCAGCAGCGCGGGACAGGCGAGCTCCTACAATGAGCAGTTCTTC.

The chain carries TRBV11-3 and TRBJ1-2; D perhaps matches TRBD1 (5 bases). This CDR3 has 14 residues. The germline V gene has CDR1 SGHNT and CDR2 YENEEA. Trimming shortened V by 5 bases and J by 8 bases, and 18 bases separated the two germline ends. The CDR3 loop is CASSPRSGTGGYTF. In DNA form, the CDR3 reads TGTGCCAGCAGCCCGAGGAGCGGGACGGGGGGCTACACCTTC.